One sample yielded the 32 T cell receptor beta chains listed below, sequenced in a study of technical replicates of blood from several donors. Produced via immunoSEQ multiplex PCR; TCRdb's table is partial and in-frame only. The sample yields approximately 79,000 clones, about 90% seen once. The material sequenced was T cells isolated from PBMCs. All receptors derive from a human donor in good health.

CDR3 coding DNA: TGTGCCAGCAGCTTAGAACACCCGAACACTGAAGCTTTCTTT. Translating it yields CASSLEHPNTEAFF. This chain connects TRBV11-3 to TRBJ1-1; D remains unclear. Germline CDR1 is SGHNT and CDR2 is YENEEA. There are 14 residues in the CDR3. Trimming removed 0 bases at V and 1 base at J, with 6 bases between.

CDR3 in amino acids: CASSLYGGRVVRDNEQFF. CDR3 nucleotide sequence: TGTGCCAGCAGCTTATACGGCGGGAGGGTGGTTCGGGACAATGAGCAGTTCTTC. The J gene is TRBJ2-1, the V gene TRBV7-6; TRBD2 agrees at 9 bases. Germline values: CDR1 SGHVS, CDR2 FNYEAQ. This CDR3 comprises 18 residues. Trimming removed 2 bases from V and 5 bases from J; junction bases left unmatched: 13.

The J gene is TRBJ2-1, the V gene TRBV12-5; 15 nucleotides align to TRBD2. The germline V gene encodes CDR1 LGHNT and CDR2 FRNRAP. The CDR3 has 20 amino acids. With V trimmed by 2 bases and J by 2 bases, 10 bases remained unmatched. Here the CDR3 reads CASGLTPGLAGGKAYNEQFF. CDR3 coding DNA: TGTGCTAGTGGTTTGACGCCGGGACTAGCGGGGGGCAAAGCCTACAATGAGCAGTTCTTC.

This CDR3 reads CASSSSPGQPYGYTF. The CDR3 DNA is TGTGCCAGCAGCTCCTCCCCGGGACAGCCCTATGGCTACACCTTC. This chain uses TRBV13 with TRBJ1-2, with 7 positions matching TRBD1. The CDR3 length is 15 residues. Germline V gives CDR1 PRHDT, CDR2 FYEKMQ (reference sequence). J was trimmed by 4 bases and V by 4 bases; bases with no gene match: 9. Full variable domain (missing parts from reference TRBV13 and TRBJ1-2): AAGVIQSPRHLIKEKRETATLKCYPIPRHDTVYWYQQGPGQDPQFLISFYEKMQSDKGSIPDRFSAQQFSDYHSELNMSSLELGDSALYFCASSSSPGQPYGYTFGSGTRLTVV.

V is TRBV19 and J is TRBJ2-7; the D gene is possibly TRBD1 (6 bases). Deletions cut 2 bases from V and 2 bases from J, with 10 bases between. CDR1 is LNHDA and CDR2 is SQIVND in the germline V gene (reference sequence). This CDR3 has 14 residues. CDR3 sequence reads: CASSITGWAYEQYF. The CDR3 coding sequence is TGTGCCAGTAGTATAACAGGGTGGGCCTACGAGCAGTACTTC.

The chain's CDR3 is CASRVVAGGTDEQFF. CDR3 DNA: TGTGCCAGCAGGGTAGTAGCGGGAGGTACAGATGAGCAGTTCTTC. V is TRBV6-1 and J is TRBJ2-1, with 10 bases identical to TRBD2. In germline, CDR1 is MNHNS, CDR2 SASEGT. Trimming took 6 bases from V and 8 from J; bases not matched to a gene: 10. The CDR3 extends over 15 amino acids.

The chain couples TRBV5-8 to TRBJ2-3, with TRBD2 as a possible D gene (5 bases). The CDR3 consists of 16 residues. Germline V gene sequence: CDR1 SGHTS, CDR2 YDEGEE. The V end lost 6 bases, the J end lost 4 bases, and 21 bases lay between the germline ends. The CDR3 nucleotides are TGTGCCAGCATCGTCAAAGCGGCCCCACGGGCAGATACGCAGTATTTT. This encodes CASIVKAAPRADTQYF.

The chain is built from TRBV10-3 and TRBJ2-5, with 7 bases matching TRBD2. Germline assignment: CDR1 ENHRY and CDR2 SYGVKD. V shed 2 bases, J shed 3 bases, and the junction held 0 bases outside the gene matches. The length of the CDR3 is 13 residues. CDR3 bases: TGTGCCATCAGTGAGCGGGGGGAAGAGACCCAGTACTTC. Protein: CAISERGEETQYF.

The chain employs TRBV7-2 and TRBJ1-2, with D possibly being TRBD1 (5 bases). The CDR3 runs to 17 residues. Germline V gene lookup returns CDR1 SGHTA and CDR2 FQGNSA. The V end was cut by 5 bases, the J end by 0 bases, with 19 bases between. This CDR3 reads CASSNMGQAAPNYGYTF. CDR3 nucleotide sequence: TGTGCCAGCAGCAACATGGGGCAGGCAGCTCCTAACTATGGCTACACCTTC.

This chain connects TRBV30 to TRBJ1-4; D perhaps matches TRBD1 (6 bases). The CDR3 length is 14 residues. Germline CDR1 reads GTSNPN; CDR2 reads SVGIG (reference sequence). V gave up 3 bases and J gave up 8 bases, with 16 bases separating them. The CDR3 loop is CAWSREGDGEKLFF. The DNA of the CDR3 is TGTGCCTGGAGCAGAGAGGGGGACGGGGAAAAACTGTTTTTT.

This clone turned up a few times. The CDR3 region has the DNA TGTGCCTGGAGCCGACAATCGAACACTGAAGCTTTCTTT. It codes for CAWSRQSNTEAFF. The rearrangement uses TRBV30 and TRBJ1-1; D not resolved. The length of the CDR3 is 13 residues. Germline CDR1 and CDR2: GTSNPN and SVGIG (reference sequence). Trimming removed 3 bases at V and 1 base at J, with 9 bases between.

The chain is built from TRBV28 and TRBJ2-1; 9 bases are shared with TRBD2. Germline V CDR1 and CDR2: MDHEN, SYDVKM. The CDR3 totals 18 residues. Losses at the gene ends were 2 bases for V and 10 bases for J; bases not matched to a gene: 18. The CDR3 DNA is TGTGCCAGCAGTTTACGTCTATTCCGCCTAGCGGGGCGAGGGGAGCAGTTCTTC. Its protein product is CASSLRLFRLAGRGEQFF.

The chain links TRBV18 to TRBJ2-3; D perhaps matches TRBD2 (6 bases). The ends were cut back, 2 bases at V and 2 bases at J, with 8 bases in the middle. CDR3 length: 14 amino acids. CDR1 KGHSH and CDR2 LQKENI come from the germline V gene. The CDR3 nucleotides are TGTGCCAGCTCACCAGGGGGGACCACAGATACGCAGTATTTT. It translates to CASSPGGTTDTQYF. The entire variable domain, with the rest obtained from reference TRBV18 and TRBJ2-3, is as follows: NAGVMQNPRHLVRRRGQEARLRCSPMKGHSHVYWYRQLPEEGLKFMVYLQKENIIDESGMPKERFSAEFPKEGPSILRIQQVVRGDSAAYFCASSPGGTTDTQYFGPGTRLTVL.

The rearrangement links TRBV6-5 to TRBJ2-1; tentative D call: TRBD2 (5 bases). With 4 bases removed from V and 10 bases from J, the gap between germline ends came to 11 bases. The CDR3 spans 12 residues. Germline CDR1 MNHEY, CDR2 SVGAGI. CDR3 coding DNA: TGTGCCAGCAGTTTGGGAGCTAGCGAGCAGTTCTTC. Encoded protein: CASSLGASEQFF.

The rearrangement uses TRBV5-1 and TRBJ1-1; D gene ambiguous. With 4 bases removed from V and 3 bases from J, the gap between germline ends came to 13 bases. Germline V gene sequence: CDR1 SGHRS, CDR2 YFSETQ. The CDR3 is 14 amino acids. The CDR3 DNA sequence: TGCGCCAGCAGCACGGGTCTAGAGGACACTGAAGCTTTCTTT. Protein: CASSTGLEDTEAFF.

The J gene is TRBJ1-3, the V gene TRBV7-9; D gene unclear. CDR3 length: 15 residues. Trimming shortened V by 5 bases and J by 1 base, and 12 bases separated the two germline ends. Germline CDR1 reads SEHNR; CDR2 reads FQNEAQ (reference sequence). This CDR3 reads CASSPDRGSGNTIYF. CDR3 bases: TGTGCCAGCAGCCCCGACCGGGGTTCTGGAAACACCATATATTTT. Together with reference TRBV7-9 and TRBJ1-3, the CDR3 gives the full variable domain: DTGVSQNPRHKITKRGQNVTFRCDPISEHNRLYWYRQTLGQGPEFLTYFQNEAQLEKSRLLSDRFSAERPKGSFSTLEIQRTEQGDSAMYLCASSPDRGSGNTIYFGEGSWLTVV.

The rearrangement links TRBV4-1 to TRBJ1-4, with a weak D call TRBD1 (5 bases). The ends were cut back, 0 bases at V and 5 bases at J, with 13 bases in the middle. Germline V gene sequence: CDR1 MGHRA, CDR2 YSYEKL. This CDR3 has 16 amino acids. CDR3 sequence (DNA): TGCGCCAGCAGCCAAGATCGAAGACAGATGAATGAAAAACTGTTTTTT. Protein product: CASSQDRRQMNEKLFF.

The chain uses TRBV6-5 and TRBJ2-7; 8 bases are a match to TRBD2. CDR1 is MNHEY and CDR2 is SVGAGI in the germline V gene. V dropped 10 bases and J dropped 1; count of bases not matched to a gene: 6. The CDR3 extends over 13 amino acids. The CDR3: CATQLAESYEQYF. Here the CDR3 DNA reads TGTGCCACACAACTAGCGGAGTCCTACGAGCAGTACTTC.

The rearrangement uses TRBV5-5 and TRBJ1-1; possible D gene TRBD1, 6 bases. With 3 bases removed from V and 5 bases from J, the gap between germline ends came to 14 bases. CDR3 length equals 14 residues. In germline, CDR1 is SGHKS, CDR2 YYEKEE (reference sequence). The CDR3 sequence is CASSSTTGGTEAFF. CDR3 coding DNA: TGTGCCAGCAGCTCTACGACAGGTGGGACTGAAGCTTTCTTT.

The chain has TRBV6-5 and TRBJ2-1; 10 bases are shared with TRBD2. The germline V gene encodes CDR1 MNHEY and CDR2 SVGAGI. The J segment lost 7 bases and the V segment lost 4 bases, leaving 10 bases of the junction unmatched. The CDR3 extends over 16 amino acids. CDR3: CASSLLLTSGINEQFF. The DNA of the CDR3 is TGTGCCAGCAGTTTACTCCTAACTAGCGGGATAAATGAGCAGTTCTTC.

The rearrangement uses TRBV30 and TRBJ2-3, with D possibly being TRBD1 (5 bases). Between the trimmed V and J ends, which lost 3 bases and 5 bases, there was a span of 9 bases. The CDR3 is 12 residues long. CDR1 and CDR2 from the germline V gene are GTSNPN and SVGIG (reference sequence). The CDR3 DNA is TGTGCCTGGAGCCTTCAGGGAGATACGCAGTATTTT. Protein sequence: CAWSLQGDTQYF. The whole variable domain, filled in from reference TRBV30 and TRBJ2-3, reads SQTIHQWPATLVQPVGSPLSLECTVEGTSNPNLYWYRQAAGRGLQLLFYSVGIGQISSEVPQNLSASRPQDRQFILSSKKLLLSDSGFYLCAWSLQGDTQYFGPGTRLTVL.

As DNA, the CDR3 is TGTGCCAGCAGCCCCGGGACAGGGGGATTGGAGACCCAGTACTTC. This encodes CASSPGTGGLETQYF. The V and J genes are TRBV11-3 and TRBJ2-5; 11 bases match TRBD1. CDR3 length: 15 amino acids. Germline V gene lookup returns CDR1 SGHNT and CDR2 YENEEA. Trimming removed 5 bases from V and 5 bases from J; junction bases left unmatched: 7. The variable domain in full, with the rest retrieved from reference TRBV11-3 and TRBJ2-5, is EAGVVQSPRYKIIEKKQPVAFWCNPISGHNTLYWYLQNLGQGPELLIRYENEEAVDDSQLPKDRFSAERLKGVDSTLKIQPAELGDSAVYLCASSPGTGGLETQYFGPGTRLLVL.

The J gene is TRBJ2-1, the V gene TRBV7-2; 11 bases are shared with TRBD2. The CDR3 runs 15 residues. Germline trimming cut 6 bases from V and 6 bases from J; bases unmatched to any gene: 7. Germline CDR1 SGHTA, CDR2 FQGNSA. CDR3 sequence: CASSWVTSGSNEQFF. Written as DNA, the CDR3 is TGTGCCAGCAGTTGGGTCACTAGCGGGAGCAATGAGCAGTTCTTC.

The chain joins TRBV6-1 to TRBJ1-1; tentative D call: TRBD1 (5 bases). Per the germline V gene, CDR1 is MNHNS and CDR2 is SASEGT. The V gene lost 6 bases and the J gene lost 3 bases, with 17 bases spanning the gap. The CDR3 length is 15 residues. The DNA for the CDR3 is TGTGCCAGCAGGGACGGCGGGACCCCAGACACTGAAGCTTTCTTT. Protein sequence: CASRDGGTPDTEAFF.

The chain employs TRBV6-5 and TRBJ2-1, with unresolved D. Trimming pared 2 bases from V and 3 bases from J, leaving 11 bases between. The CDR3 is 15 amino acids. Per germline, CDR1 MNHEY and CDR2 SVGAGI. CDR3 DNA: TGTGCCAGCAGTTACGACACCTCGTTCTACAATGAGCAGTTCTTC. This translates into CASSYDTSFYNEQFF.

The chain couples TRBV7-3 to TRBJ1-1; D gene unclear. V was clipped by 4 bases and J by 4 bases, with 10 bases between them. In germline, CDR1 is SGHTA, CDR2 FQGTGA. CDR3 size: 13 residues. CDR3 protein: CASSSMAGTEAFF. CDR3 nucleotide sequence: TGTGCCAGCAGCTCAATGGCGGGCACTGAAGCTTTCTTT.

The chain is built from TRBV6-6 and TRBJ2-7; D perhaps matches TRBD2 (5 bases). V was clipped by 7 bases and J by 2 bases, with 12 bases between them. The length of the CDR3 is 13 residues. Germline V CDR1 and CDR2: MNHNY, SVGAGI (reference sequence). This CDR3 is CASKEQLAYEQYF. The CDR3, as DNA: TGTGCCAGCAAAGAACAACTAGCCTACGAGCAGTACTTC.

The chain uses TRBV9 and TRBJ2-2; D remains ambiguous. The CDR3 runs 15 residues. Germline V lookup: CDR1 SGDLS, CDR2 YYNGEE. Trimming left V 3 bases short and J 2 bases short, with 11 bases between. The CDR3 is CASSEKPPNTGELFF. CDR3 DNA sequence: TGTGCCAGCAGCGAGAAGCCACCAAACACCGGGGAGCTGTTTTTT. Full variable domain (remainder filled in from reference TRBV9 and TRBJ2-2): DSGVTQTPKHLITATGQRVTLRCSPRSGDLSVYWYQQSLDQGLQFLIQYYNGEERAKGNILERFSAQQFPDLHSELNLSSLELGDSALYFCASSEKPPNTGELFFGEGSRLTVL.

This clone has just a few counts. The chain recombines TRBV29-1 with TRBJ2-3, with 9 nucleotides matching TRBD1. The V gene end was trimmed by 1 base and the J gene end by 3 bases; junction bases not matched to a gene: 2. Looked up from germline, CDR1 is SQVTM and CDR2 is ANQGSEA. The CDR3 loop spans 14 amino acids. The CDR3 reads CSVEGDRETDTQYF. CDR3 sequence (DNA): TGCAGCGTTGAAGGGGACAGGGAAACAGATACGCAGTATTTT.

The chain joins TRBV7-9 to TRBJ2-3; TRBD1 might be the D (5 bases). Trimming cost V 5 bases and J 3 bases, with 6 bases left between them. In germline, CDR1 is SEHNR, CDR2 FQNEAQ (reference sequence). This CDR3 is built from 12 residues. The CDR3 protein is CASSQGTDTQYF. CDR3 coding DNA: TGTGCCAGCAGCCAGGGAACAGATACGCAGTATTTT.

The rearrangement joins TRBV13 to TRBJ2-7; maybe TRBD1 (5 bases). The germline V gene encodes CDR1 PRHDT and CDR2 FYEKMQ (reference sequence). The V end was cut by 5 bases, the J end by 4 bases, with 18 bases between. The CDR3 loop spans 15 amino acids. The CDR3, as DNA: TGTGCCAGCAGCCCCTCGACAGCCGCCCAGTACGAGCAGTACTTC. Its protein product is CASSPSTAAQYEQYF.

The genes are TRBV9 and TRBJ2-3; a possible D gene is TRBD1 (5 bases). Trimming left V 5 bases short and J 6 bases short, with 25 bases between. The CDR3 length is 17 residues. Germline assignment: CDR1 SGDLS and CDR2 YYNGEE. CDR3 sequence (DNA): TGTGCCAGCAGGTTGGACCTAGGCGGCGACCCAGGGGATACGCAGTATTTT. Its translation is CASRLDLGGDPGDTQYF.